These T cell receptor beta chains were read from a single sample in a study of beta chain features in type 1 diabetes. The method was immunoSEQ multiplex PCR; TCRdb's version includes in-frame clones alone and lacks a portion of them. The sample contains more than 300,000 clones, 9.6% of which appear only once. Specimen: central memory CD4+ T cells from blood. The source is a man aged 25 to 45 with type 1 diabetes. CDR3s include the opening cysteine and the closing phenylalanine or tryptophan. The order of the fields is V gene, J gene, CDR3 protein.

TRBV11-2	TRBJ2-1	CASGQGSEQFF
TRBV6-1	TRBJ1-5	CASSLTDRGQPQHF
TRBV27	TRBJ2-3	CASSLNGDTQYF
TRBV5-4	TRBJ2-5	CASTPGGGRSIETQYF
TRBV6-6	TRBJ1-5	CASSYPPDRNNQPQHF
TRBV6-5	TRBJ2-7	CASSSASTVSYEQYF
TRBV28	TRBJ2-3	CASSPGLATSTDTQYF
TRBV18	TRBJ2-7	CASSPQGQGLYEQYF
TRBV19	TRBJ2-2	CASRGTGQTGELFF
TRBV29-1	TRBJ2-7	CSARDSGEQYF
TRBV6-6	TRBJ2-5	CASSRGQQETQYF
TRBV30	TRBJ2-5	CAWEDRVQETQYF
TRBV18	TRBJ2-7	CASSTSGRNNEQYF
TRBV28	TRBJ1-4	CASSTGGRANEKLFF
TRBV4-1	TRBJ1-2	CASSQVADNYGYTF
TRBV7-2	TRBJ2-1	CASSLDGEYRVEQFF
TRBV5-1	TRBJ2-1	CASSLVGTSKNEQFF
TRBV29-1	TRBJ2-1	CSASTSGAYNEQFF
TRBV7-3	TRBJ2-1	CASSGLDDEQFF
TRBV10-3	TRBJ2-7	CAIGGNYEQYF
TRBV11-2	TRBJ2-1	CASSLDILYNEQFF
TRBV2	TRBJ1-2	CASTPDGGGGYTF
TRBV28	TRBJ2-7	CASMGGADEQYF
TRBV5-4	TRBJ1-5	CASSRGPTRPDQNQPQHF
TRBV19	TRBJ1-1	CASRKRDTHNAFF
TRBV7-8	TRBJ1-1	CASIADRGGTEAFF
TRBV11-2	TRBJ2-7	CASSLAQVSEQYF
TRBV27	TRBJ2-7	CASRRSGAPSYEQYF
TRBV6-5	TRBJ2-1	CASSPLGHDRAEQFF
TRBV21-1	TRBJ2-2	CASSRGPRFANTGELFF
TRBV18	TRBJ1-5	CASSLGQGSNQPQHF
TRBV27	TRBJ1-2	CASSLKGWPGNGYTF
TRBV6-5	TRBJ1-2	CASSPGTGGGYTF
TRBV5-4	TRBJ2-3	CASSWRAGTDTQYF
TRBV7-2	TRBJ2-5	CASSLGLAGGGETQYF
TRBV9	TRBJ2-2	CASSVFVNSNTGELFF
TRBV7-2	TRBJ1-5	CAVSGRPNQPQHF
TRBV5-6	TRBJ1-3	CASSFSSSGNTIYF
TRBV14	TRBJ1-2	CASSQDRGRIGGYGYTF